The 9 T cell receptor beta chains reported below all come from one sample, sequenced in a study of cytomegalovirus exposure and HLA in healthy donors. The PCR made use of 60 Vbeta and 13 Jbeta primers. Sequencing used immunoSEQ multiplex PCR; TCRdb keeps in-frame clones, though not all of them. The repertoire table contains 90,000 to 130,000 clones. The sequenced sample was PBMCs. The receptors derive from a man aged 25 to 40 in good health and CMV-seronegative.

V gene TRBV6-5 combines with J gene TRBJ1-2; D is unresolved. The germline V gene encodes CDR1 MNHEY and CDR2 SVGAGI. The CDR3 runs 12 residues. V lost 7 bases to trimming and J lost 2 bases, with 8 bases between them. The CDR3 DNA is TGTGCCAGCACAAGCAGGAACTATGGCTACACCTTC. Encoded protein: CASTSRNYGYTF.

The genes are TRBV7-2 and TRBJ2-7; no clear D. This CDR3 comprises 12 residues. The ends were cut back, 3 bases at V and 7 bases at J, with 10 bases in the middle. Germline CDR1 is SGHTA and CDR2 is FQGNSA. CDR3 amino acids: CASSLGLREQYF. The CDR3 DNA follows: TGTGCCAGCAGCTTGGGTTTGCGGGAGCAGTACTTC.

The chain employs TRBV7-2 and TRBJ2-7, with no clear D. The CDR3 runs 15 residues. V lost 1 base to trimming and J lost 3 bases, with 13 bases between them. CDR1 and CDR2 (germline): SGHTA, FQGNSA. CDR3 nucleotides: TGTGCCAGCAGCTTAGTTGTTACGACGGGCTACGAGCAGTACTTC. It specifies CASSLVVTTGYEQYF.

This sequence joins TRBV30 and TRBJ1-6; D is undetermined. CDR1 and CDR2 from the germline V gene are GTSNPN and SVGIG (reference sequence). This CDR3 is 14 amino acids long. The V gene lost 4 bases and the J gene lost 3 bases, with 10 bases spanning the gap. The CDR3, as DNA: TGTGCCTGGATCGTAAGCGGCTATAATTCACCCCTCCACTTT. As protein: CAWIVSGYNSPLHF.

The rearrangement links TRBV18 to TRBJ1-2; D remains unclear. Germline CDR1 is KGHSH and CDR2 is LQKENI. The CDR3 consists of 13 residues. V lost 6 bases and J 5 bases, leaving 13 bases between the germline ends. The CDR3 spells CASSSAREYGYTF. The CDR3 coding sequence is TGTGCCAGCTCCTCCGCGAGAGAATATGGCTACACCTTC.

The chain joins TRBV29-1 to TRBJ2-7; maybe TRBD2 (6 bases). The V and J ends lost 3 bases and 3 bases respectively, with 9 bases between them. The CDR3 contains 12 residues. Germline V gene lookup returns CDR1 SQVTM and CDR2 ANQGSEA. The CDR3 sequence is CSVDVGGYEQYF. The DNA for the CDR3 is TGCAGCGTTGATGTCGGGGGCTACGAGCAGTACTTC.

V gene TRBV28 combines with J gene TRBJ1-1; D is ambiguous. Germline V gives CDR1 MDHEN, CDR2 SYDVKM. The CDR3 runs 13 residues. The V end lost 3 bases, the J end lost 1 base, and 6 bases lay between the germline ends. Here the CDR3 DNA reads TGTGCCAGCAGTTTGGCCCCGAACACTGAAGCTTTCTTT. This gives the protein CASSLAPNTEAFF. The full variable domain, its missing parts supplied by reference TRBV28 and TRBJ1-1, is DVKVTQSSRYLVKRTGEKVFLECVQDMDHENMFWYRQDPGLGLRLIYFSYDVKMKEKGDIPEGYSVSREKKERFSLILESASTNQTSMYLCASSLAPNTEAFFGQGTRLTVV.

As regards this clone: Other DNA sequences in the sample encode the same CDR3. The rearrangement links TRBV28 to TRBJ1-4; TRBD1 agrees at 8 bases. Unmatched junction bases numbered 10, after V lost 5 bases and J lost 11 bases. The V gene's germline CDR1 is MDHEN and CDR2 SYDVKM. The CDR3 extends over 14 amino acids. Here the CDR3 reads CASSLTGGKEKLFF. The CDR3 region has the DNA TGTGCCAGCAGTCTTACAGGGGGGAAGGAGAAACTGTTTTTT. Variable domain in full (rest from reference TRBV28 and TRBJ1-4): DVKVTQSSRYLVKRTGEKVFLECVQDMDHENMFWYRQDPGLGLRLIYFSYDVKMKEKGDIPEGYSVSREKKERFSLILESASTNQTSMYLCASSLTGGKEKLFFGSGTQLSVL.

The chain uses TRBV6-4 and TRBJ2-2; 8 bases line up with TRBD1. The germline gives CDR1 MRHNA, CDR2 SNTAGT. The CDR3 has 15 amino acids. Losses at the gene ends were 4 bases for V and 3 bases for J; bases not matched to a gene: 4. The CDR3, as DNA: TGTGCCAGCAGTGGACAGGGGATGGACACCGGGGAGCTGTTTTTT. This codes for CASSGQGMDTGELFF.